The rows below give T cell receptor beta chains drawn from one sample of a study of blood T cells in healthy people across ages. A single record per CDR3 protein comes from TCRdb applying MiXCR to the 5' RACE reads. The sample records 1.5 million to 2 million distinct CDR3 sequences, around 40% being singletons. Specimen: blood. The receptors were sampled from a human donor in good health. The CDR3 runs from the conserved cysteine through the conserved F or W. The D gene is left open where the match is weak. The size field is filled for only some rows; it gives once, few, many or a size class.

j_call clone_size d_call v_call cdr3_aa cdr3_nt
TRBJ2-5 NA NA TRBV20-1 CSAAPPQLQETQYF TGCAGTGCCGCACCACCGCAGCTGCAAGAGACCCAGTACTTC
TRBJ2-3 NA NA TRBV27 CASTSGATDTQYF TGTGCCAGCACTTCGGGGGCCACAGATACGCAGTATTTT
TRBJ2-7 NA TRBD1 TRBV6-2/TRBV6-3 CASSPPRDRGNYEQYF TGTGCCAGCAGCCCCCCCCGGGACAGGGGAAACTACGAGCAGTACTTC
TRBJ2-4 once NA TRBV6-5 CASTPGARLAKNIQYF TGTGCCAGCACTCCCGGCGCCCGATTAGCCAAAAACATTCAGTACTTC
TRBJ2-7 few NA TRBV7-8 CASSLVEGTWEQYF TGTGCCAGCAGCTTAGTCGAAGGGACATGGGAGCAGTACTTC
TRBJ2-3 NA TRBD1 TRBV9 CASSAKGQISTDTQYF TGTGCCAGCAGCGCAAAGGGACAGATTAGCACAGATACGCAGTATTTT
TRBJ1-1 few NA TRBV27 CASNLTEAFF TGTGCCAGCAATCTTACTGAAGCTTTCTTT
TRBJ2-1 few TRBD2 TRBV12-3/TRBV12-4 CASSFAGAGGNEQFF TGTGCCAGCAGTTTCGCGGGGGCGGGGGGCAATGAGCAGTTCTTC
TRBJ1-6 NA NA TRBV30 CAWDRGNSPLHF TGTGCCTGGGACAGAGGAAATTCACCCCTCCACTTT
TRBJ2-1 few TRBD1 TRBV5-4 CASSPRQGSAYNEQFF TGTGCCAGCAGCCCAAGACAGGGATCGGCCTACAATGAGCAGTTCTTC
TRBJ1-5 NA NA TRBV5-4 CASSTTDYQPQHF TGTGCCAGCAGCACGACAGACTACCAGCCCCAGCATTTT
TRBJ2-3 many NA TRBV11-1 CASSTHTDTQYF TGTGCCAGCAGCACCCACACAGATACGCAGTATTTT
TRBJ1-2 few TRBD1 TRBV20-1 CSGQGGANYGYTF TGCAGTGGACAGGGTGGCGCTAACTATGGCTACACCTTC
TRBJ2-1 few NA TRBV2 CASGSTSYNEQFF TGTGCCAGCGGTTCGACATCCTACAATGAGCAGTTCTTC
TRBJ2-5 NA TRBD2 TRBV11-2 CATRRLAGGPRLPETQYF TGTGCCACCCGACGACTAGCGGGGGGGCCAAGACTTCCAGAGACCCAGTACTTC
TRBJ2-1 NA TRBD1 TRBV3-1 CASSQALLPTGGTSYEQFF TGTGCCAGCAGCCAAGCCCTCCTCCCCACAGGGGGTACCTCCTACGAGCAGTTCTTC
TRBJ2-1 NA TRBD2 TRBV3-1 CASSISSGGFMAEQFF TGTGCCAGCAGCATATCTAGCGGGGGGTTTATGGCTGAGCAGTTCTTC
TRBJ2-7 few NA TRBV9 CASSSPTPEQYF TGTGCCAGCAGCTCACCGACCCCCGAGCAGTACTTC
TRBJ1-2 NA NA TRBV5-6 CASSSWPLRFGGYTF TGTGCCAGCAGCTCTTGGCCCCTCAGATTTGGGGGCTACACCTTC
TRBJ1-2 few TRBD1 TRBV20-1 CSAREVGTGNGYTF TGCAGTGCTAGAGAGGTTGGGACAGGGAATGGCTACACCTTC